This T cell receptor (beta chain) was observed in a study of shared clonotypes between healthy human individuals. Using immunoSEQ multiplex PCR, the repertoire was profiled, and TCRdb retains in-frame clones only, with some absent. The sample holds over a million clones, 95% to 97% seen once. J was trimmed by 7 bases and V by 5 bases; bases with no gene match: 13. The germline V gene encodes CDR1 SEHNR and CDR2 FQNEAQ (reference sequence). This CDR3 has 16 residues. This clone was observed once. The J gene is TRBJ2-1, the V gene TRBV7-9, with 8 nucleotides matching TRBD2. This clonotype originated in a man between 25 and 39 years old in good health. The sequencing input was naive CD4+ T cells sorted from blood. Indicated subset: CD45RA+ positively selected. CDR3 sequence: CASSPGLAGGWNEQFF. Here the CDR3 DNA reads TGTGCCAGCAGCCCTGGGCTAGCGGGCGGTTGGAATGAGCAGTTCTTC. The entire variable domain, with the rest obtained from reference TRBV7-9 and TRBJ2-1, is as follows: DTGVSQNPRHKITKRGQNVTFRCDPISEHNRLYWYRQTLGQGPEFLTYFQNEAQLEKSRLLSDRFSAERPKGSFSTLEIQRTEQGDSAMYLCASSPGLAGGWNEQFFGPGTRLTVL.